The clone carrying this T cell receptor beta chain showed up just a few times. Antigen unknown. This CDR3 spans 12 amino acids. The V and J ends lost 5 bases and 3 bases respectively, with 10 bases between them. CDR1 is SQVTM, CDR2 ANQGSEA, per germline. The entirety of the isolated RNA underwent reverse transcription, so expressed TCRB transcripts were sequenced. Profiling relied on immunoSEQ multiplex PCR, and the TCRdb table lists in-frame clones only, not all of them. The table records 500,000 to 650,000 clones, around an eighth of them present only once. This entry comes from a study of beta chain features in type 1 diabetes. For the study at large: Sorted cells examined across all samples numbered around 100 million.

CD4+ cells of the naive, central memory, regulatory and stem cell-like memory types were sorted via CD45RO/CCR7/CD25/CD127/CD95/CD27. Study-level points and caveats: Significant though moderate, a shortening of TCRB CDR3s appeared in all four CD4+ subsets of Type 1 diabetes patients.

The TCR originated in a man aged 25-45 years with type 1 diabetes. The V and J genes are TRBV29-1 and TRBJ1-1, with D perhaps TRBD1 (5 bases). The specimen sequenced was naive CD4+ T cells from blood. CDR3 region: CSVRGADTEAFF. The CDR3 nucleotides read TGCAGCGTTAGGGGAGCAGACACTGAAGCTTTCTTT.